The 5 T cell receptor beta chains presented below share a single source sample, sequenced in a study of PD-L1 blockade in urothelial cancer. Here immunoSEQ multiplex PCR was the method, and the copy in TCRdb shows in-frame clones only, minus some. Among about 110,000 clones listed, roughly 84% were seen once. The material sequenced was PBMCs, taken around atezolizumab (anti-PD-L1) treatment. Receptor source: a man aged 45-65 years with urothelial cancer.

For the CDR3, the DNA is TGTGCCAGCAGCCTCCAGGGGAACACTGAAGCTTTCTTT. As protein: CASSLQGNTEAFF. The chain is built from TRBV14 and TRBJ1-1; D is possibly TRBD1 (5 bases). V lost 4 bases, J lost 1 base, and 7 bases lay in between. Germline CDR1 is SGHDN and CDR2 is FVKESK. The CDR3 has 13 residues.

This clone was seen more than once but under ten times. The V call is TRBV28, the J call TRBJ2-1, with TRBD2 identical over 7 bases. Trimming took 4 bases from V and 7 from J; bases not matched to a gene: 13. The CDR3 sequence is 16 residues long. Per germline, CDR1 MDHEN and CDR2 SYDVKM. CDR3 bases: TGTGCCAGCAGTTCTCGTTCGAGCGGGACGGCGAATGAGCAGTTCTTC. Translation: CASSSRSSGTANEQFF.

The chain couples TRBV6-1 to TRBJ2-7, with D hard to call. The germline gives CDR1 MNHNS, CDR2 SASEGT. The V end lost 2 bases, the J end lost 2 bases, and 10 bases lay between the germline ends. The CDR3 extends over 14 amino acids. CDR3 loop: CASSELDGAYEQYF. DNA for the CDR3: TGTGCCAGCAGTGAACTCGATGGAGCCTACGAGCAGTACTTC.

This chain joins TRBV5-1 and TRBJ1-5; D gene unclear. CDR1 SGHRS and CDR2 YFSETQ come from the germline V gene. Trimming pared 0 bases from V and 2 bases from J, leaving 9 bases between. This CDR3 is built from 15 residues. CDR3 in amino acids: CASSLVGDGNQPQHF. The CDR3 DNA sequence: TGCGCCAGCAGCTTGGTGGGAGATGGCAATCAGCCCCAGCATTTT. The full variable domain, in which reference TRBV5-1 and TRBJ1-5 provide the parts outside the CDR3, is KAGVTQTPRYLIKTRGQQVTLSCSPISGHRSVSWYQQTPGQGLQFLFEYFSETQRNKGNFPGRFSGRQFSNSRSEMNVSTLELGDSALYLCASSLVGDGNQPQHFGDGTRLSIL.

V is TRBV11-2 and J is TRBJ2-7, with 13 bases identical to TRBD2. Germline-derived CDR1 and CDR2 are SGHAT and FQNNGV. Trimming took 6 bases from V and 3 from J; bases not matched to a gene: 8. This CDR3 has 16 residues. The CDR3 region has the DNA TGTGCCAGCAGTTCCGGGACTAGCGGGATCTTCTACGAGCAGTACTTC. Encoded protein: CASSSGTSGIFYEQYF. The whole variable domain, filled in from reference TRBV11-2 and TRBJ2-7, reads EAGVAQSPRYKIIEKRQSVAFWCNPISGHATLYWYQQILGQGPKLLIQFQNNGVVDDSQLPKDRFSAERLKGVDSTLKIQPAKLEDSAVYLCASSSGTSGIFYEQYFGPGTRLTVT.